Sequencing of this T cell receptor (beta chain) was carried out in a study of identical twins. In TCRdb, the 5' RACE reads were re-called with MiXCR into one record per CDR3 protein. The table includes more than 1.5 million distinct CDR3 sequences, about 30% detected once. CDR3 size: 15 residues. The germline V gene encodes CDR1 LGHNA and CDR2 YNFKEQ. Trimming removed 0 bases from V and 5 bases from J, with 10 bases in between. J is TRBJ2-2 and V is TRBV4-2; unclear D gene. Sequencing was performed on cord blood. The TCR originated in a newborn girl in good health. The CDR3 sequence: CASSQDPSRTGELFF. In DNA form, the CDR3 reads TGTGCCAGCAGCCAAGACCCTAGTCGGACCGGGGAGCTGTTTTTT.